Presented here are 26 T cell receptor beta chains from one specimen sequenced in a study of T-cell memory formation after mild COVID-19. From the 5' RACE reads, TCRdb called clonotypes with MiXCR, one entry per CDR3 protein. The sample records 50,000 to 75,000 distinct CDR3 sequences, 9% to 9.5% being singletons. Sequencing input: PBMCs or a T cell subset sorted from them (not recorded which). The source of these receptors is a man younger than 35 who had mild COVID-19 (a few samples of this study predate the infection). Cell type and time point are not known.

The chain carries TRBV6-1 and TRBJ1-3, with D hard to call. The CDR3 sequence is 12 residues long. The V and J ends lost 8 bases and 4 bases respectively, with 9 bases between them. In germline, CDR1 is MNHNS, CDR2 SASEGT. As DNA, the CDR3 is TGTGCCAGCCTGGCCGACGGAAACACCATATATTTT. Protein: CASLADGNTIYF.

This clonotype occurred a few times. This chain joins TRBV6-6 and TRBJ1-5, with 10 bases aligning to TRBD1. Germline CDR1 is MNHNY and CDR2 is SVGAGI (reference sequence). The CDR3 runs 15 residues. The ends lost 5 bases at V and 5 bases at J; junction bases unmatched: 6. The CDR3 sequence is CASSPWTGGDQPQHF. The CDR3 bases are TGTGCCAGCAGTCCCTGGACAGGGGGTGATCAGCCCCAGCATTTT.

This rearrangement joins TRBV7-3 to TRBJ2-3; D is perhaps TRBD1 (5 bases). Trimming shortened V by 2 bases and J by 0 bases, and 9 bases separated the two germline ends. CDR3 size: 15 residues. Germline V gives CDR1 SGHTA, CDR2 FQGTGA. The CDR3 DNA is TGTGCCAGCAGCTTAGACAGATCTAGCACAGATACGCAGTATTTT. This codes for CASSLDRSSTDTQYF.

The chain uses TRBV9 and TRBJ2-1; the match to TRBD2 covers 10 bases. J gave up 3 bases and V 6 bases, and 3 bases lay outside the gene matches. This CDR3 comprises 14 residues. CDR1 and CDR2 from the germline V gene are SGDLS and YYNGEE. The CDR3 sequence: CASTTSGDYNEQFF. The CDR3 region has the DNA TGTGCCAGCACTACTAGCGGGGACTACAATGAGCAGTTCTTC.

The chain has TRBV5-4 and TRBJ2-5; D possibly corresponds to TRBD1 (6 bases). The germline V gene has CDR1 SGHNT and CDR2 YYREEE (reference sequence). Trimming shortened V by 3 bases and J by 1 base, and 10 bases separated the two germline ends. The CDR3 loop spans 14 amino acids. CDR3 residues: CASSSQTGQETQYF. The DNA of the CDR3 is TGTGCCAGCAGCTCCCAGACAGGCCAAGAGACCCAGTACTTC.

V and J are TRBV28 and TRBJ2-7; D is unclear. Germline values: CDR1 MDHEN, CDR2 SYDVKM. Trimming removed 6 bases at V and 4 bases at J, with 13 bases between. The CDR3 has 13 residues. The CDR3: CASSPHDTYEQYV. CDR3 coding DNA: TGTGCCAGCAGCCCCCATGACACTTACGAGCAGTACGTC.

The chain couples TRBV4-2 to TRBJ1-4; tentative D call: TRBD1 (6 bases). Trimming removed 4 bases from V and 3 bases from J, with 18 bases in between. CDR1 and CDR2 (germline): LGHNA, YNFKEQ. The CDR3 sequence is 17 residues long. DNA for the CDR3: TGTGCCAGCAGCCGGAACGCTCAGGGGTCTCCTAATGAAAAACTGTTTTTT. It is translated as CASSRNAQGSPNEKLFF.

The J gene is TRBJ2-3, the V gene TRBV6-4; TRBD1 aligns across 8 bases. This CDR3 has 15 residues. Germline V lookup: CDR1 MRHNA, CDR2 SNTAGT. V gave up 6 bases and J gave up 1 base; unmatched junction bases: 6. The CDR3 loop is CASRNGQGCTDTQYF. In nucleotides, the CDR3 is TGTGCCAGCAGAAACGGACAGGGCTGCACAGATACGCAGTATTTT.

This clonotype was picked up many times. This sequence joins TRBV7-2 and TRBJ2-5, with D possibly matching TRBD2 (5 bases). Germline-derived CDR1 and CDR2 are SGHTA and FQGNSA. Trimming cost V 3 bases and J 2 bases, with 10 bases left between them. The CDR3 totals 14 residues. Here the CDR3 reads CASSFNSGQETQYF. CDR3 DNA sequence: TGTGCCAGCAGCTTTAACAGCGGACAAGAGACCCAGTACTTC.

Only a few counts were recorded for this clonotype. The V call is TRBV7-2, the J call TRBJ2-5; 9 positions agree with TRBD2. The germline CDR1 and CDR2 sequences are SGHTA and FQGNSA. The V and J ends lost 3 bases and 0 bases, in that order; junction bases with no gene match: 2. The CDR3 is made up of 15 amino acids. CDR3 sequence (DNA): TGTGCCAGCAGCTTTCAGCGGGGGGACCAAGAGACCCAGTACTTC. Translation: CASSFQRGDQETQYF.

This clonotype showed up many times. The rearrangement links TRBV4-3 to TRBJ2-1, with 8 nucleotides matching TRBD2. J lost 10 bases, V lost 0 bases, and 11 bases had no gene match. The CDR3 is 16 residues long. Germline CDR1 is LGHNA and CDR2 is YSLEER. The CDR3 nucleotides read TGCGCCAGCAGCCAAGACCCCGGGACTAGTTCCAGGGAGCAGTTCTTC. Translation: CASSQDPGTSSREQFF.

This clonotype was found a few times. The V and J genes are TRBV5-5 and TRBJ2-1; 15 bases align to TRBD2. V gave up 5 bases and J gave up 6 bases; unmatched junction bases: 3. The length of the CDR3 is 15 residues. CDR1 is SGHKS and CDR2 is YYEKEE in the germline V gene (reference sequence). The CDR3 nucleotides are TGTGCCAGCAGGGGACTAGCGGGGGGACCCAATGAGCAGTTCTTC. Encoded protein: CASRGLAGGPNEQFF.

This chain uses TRBV20-1 with TRBJ2-2; either TRBD1 or TRBD2 may fit D (5 bases each). Trimming took 6 bases from V and 5 from J, leaving 19 bases between them. Germline-derived CDR1 and CDR2 are DFQATT and SNEGSKA (reference sequence). This CDR3 comprises 15 residues. The CDR3 region is CSAINRDLVTGELFF. As DNA, the CDR3 is TGCAGTGCAATTAACCGGGACCTAGTAACCGGGGAGCTGTTTTTT.

This clonotype showed up just a few times. The chain links TRBV7-2 to TRBJ2-1, with D hard to call. CDR3 length: 13 amino acids. The V gene lost 3 bases and the J gene lost 6 bases, with 9 bases spanning the gap. Per the germline V gene, CDR1 is SGHTA and CDR2 is FQGNSA. The CDR3 DNA sequence: TGTGCCAGCAGCTTTGGAAGGCTCAATGAGCAGTTCTTC. Its translation is CASSFGRLNEQFF. Full variable domain (missing parts from reference TRBV7-2 and TRBJ2-1): GAGVSQSPSNKVTEKGKDVELRCDPISGHTALYWYRQSLGQGLEFLIYFQGNSAPDKSGLPSDRFSAERTGGSVSTLTIQRTQQEDSAVYLCASSFGRLNEQFFGPGTRLTVL.

V usage is TRBV29-1 and J usage is TRBJ2-5; D might be TRBD1 (5 bases). This CDR3 has 13 residues. The germline V gene has CDR1 SQVTM and CDR2 ANQGSEA. V lost 7 bases and J 4 bases, leaving 16 bases between the germline ends. CDR3 amino acids: CSGGNRPGETQYF. In DNA, the CDR3 is TGCAGCGGGGGCAACAGACCAGGAGAGACCCAGTACTTC.

In its sample, this clonotype was seen a few times. This rearrangement joins TRBV12-3 or TRBV12-4 to TRBJ2-3; D call uncertain. This CDR3 contains 14 residues. Trimming left V 4 bases short and J 1 base short, with 9 bases between. This chain's CDR3 is CASSSSPRTDTQYF. CDR3 in DNA: TGTGCCAGCAGTTCATCCCCCCGCACAGATACGCAGTATTTT.

In its sample, this clonotype was seen a few times. This chain uses TRBV7-9 with TRBJ2-1; no clear D. Looked up from germline, CDR1 is SEHNR and CDR2 is FQNEAQ (reference sequence). This CDR3 has 13 amino acids. Trimming shortened V by 2 bases and J by 9 bases, and 11 bases separated the two germline ends. As DNA, the CDR3 is TGTGCCAGCAGCTTAAGGGCCACAAGTGAGCAGTTCTTC. This encodes CASSLRATSEQFF.

V usage is TRBV28 and J usage is TRBJ1-2, with D tentatively TRBD1 (6 bases). Germline V lookup: CDR1 MDHEN, CDR2 SYDVKM. This CDR3 is built from 14 residues. Trimming took off 4 bases at V and 5 bases at J, with 14 bases between the two ends. This CDR3 reads CASSSGGRTYGYTF. The CDR3 DNA reads TGTGCCAGCAGTTCGGGGGGCAGAACTTATGGCTACACCTTC.

This clonotype was observed many times. The V gene is TRBV7-2, the J gene TRBJ2-7; D remains ambiguous. V was trimmed by 3 bases and J by 1 base, leaving 10 bases between them. Germline lookup yields CDR1 SGHTA and CDR2 FQGNSA. This CDR3 spans 14 amino acids. CDR3 amino acids: CASSFYGASYEQYF. CDR3 bases: TGTGCCAGCAGCTTTTATGGTGCTTCCTACGAGCAGTACTTC.

The chain combines TRBV2 with TRBJ2-5; tentatively, D is TRBD1 (5 bases). The germline V gene has CDR1 SNHLY and CDR2 FYNNEI. The CDR3 length is 13 residues. The ends were cut back, 7 bases at V and 2 bases at J, with 11 bases in the middle. Written as DNA, the CDR3 is TGTGCCAGCACTACCAGGGCGCAAGAGACCCAGTACTTC. As protein: CASTTRAQETQYF.

This clonotype was detected a few times. V usage is TRBV5-6 and J usage is TRBJ2-2; the D gene is possibly TRBD2 (5 bases). The CDR3 covers 15 residues. Germline V gene data show CDR1 as SGHDT and CDR2 as YYEEEE. With 4 bases removed from V and 2 bases from J, the gap between germline ends came to 12 bases. The DNA of the CDR3 is TGTGCCAGCAGCCGCGGGCGGCGAAACACCGGGGAGCTGTTTTTT. Translated: CASSRGRRNTGELFF. The full variable domain, completed using reference TRBV5-6 and TRBJ2-2, is DAGVTQSPTHLIKTRGQQVTLRCSPKSGHDTVSWYQQALGQGPQFIFQYYEEEERQRGNFPDRFSGHQFPNYSSELNVNALLLGDSALYLCASSRGRRNTGELFFGEGSRLTVL.

This clonotype appeared many times. DNA of the CDR3: TGCGCCAGCAGCCCCCAGGGTGGCTACGAGCAGTACTTC. Protein sequence: CASSPQGGYEQYF. The chain has TRBV5-1 and TRBJ2-7; D may be TRBD1 (5 bases). CDR3 size: 13 residues. Trimming stripped 4 bases from V and 3 bases from J, with 11 bases between. Germline V CDR1 and CDR2: SGHRS, YFSETQ.

In its sample, this clonotype was seen many times. The V and J genes are TRBV12-3 or TRBV12-4 and TRBJ1-6; a weak D match, TRBD1 (5 bases). The V and J ends lost 6 bases and 10 bases respectively, with 19 bases between them. The CDR3 runs 15 residues. CDR3 amino acids: CASSLRDPRDSPLHF. CDR3 nucleotides: TGTGCCAGCAGCCTTCGGGACCCTAGGGACTCACCCCTCCACTTT.

This clonotype has at least ten counts. This sequence joins TRBV4-3 and TRBJ2-3; D might be TRBD2 (6 bases). The CDR3 is 15 amino acids. Germline CDR1 reads LGHNA; CDR2 reads YSLEER. V was clipped by 5 bases and J by 2 bases, with 14 bases between them. CDR3 in DNA: TGCGCCAGCAGCTCCGGTCGGGGGTACACAGATACGCAGTATTTT. Encoded protein: CASSSGRGYTDTQYF.

This clonotype was observed at least ten times. The chain links TRBV28 to TRBJ2-7; D perhaps matches TRBD2 (7 bases). V gave up 4 bases and J gave up 2 bases, with 15 bases separating them. Per germline, CDR1 MDHEN and CDR2 SYDVKM. The CDR3 consists of 15 residues. CDR3 protein: CASSSTGGITYEQYF. CDR3 in DNA: TGTGCCAGCAGTTCCACGGGGGGCATAACCTACGAGCAGTACTTC.

This clonotype was counted a few times. The rearrangement joins TRBV7-3 to TRBJ2-3; unclear D gene. Germline V gene lookup returns CDR1 SGHTA and CDR2 FQGTGA. This CDR3 comprises 16 residues. V lost 1 base and J lost 6, with 17 bases in between. The CDR3 DNA follows: TGTGCCAGCAGCTTAAACGGAAGACGAATTGGGGATACGCAGTATTTT. It specifies CASSLNGRRIGDTQYF. Together with reference TRBV7-3 and TRBJ2-3, the CDR3 gives the full variable domain: GAGVSQTPSNKVTEKGKYVELRCDPISGHTALYWYRQSLGQGPEFLIYFQGTGAADDSGLPNDRFFAVRPEGSVSTLKIQRTERGDSAVYLCASSLNGRRIGDTQYFGPGTRLTVL.